The entry below describes one T cell receptor beta chain. Its specificity is unknown. The data stem from a study of cytomegalovirus exposure and HLA in healthy donors. About the study: The early release's HLA-typed donors yielded 65 million to 85 million unique TCRs. Study-wide findings and caveats: Accurate predictions that matched the HLA-A and HLA-B alleles of most subjects were reportedly made from TCR beta sequences.

The primer mix had 60 Vbeta and 13 Jbeta primers. This table comes from immunoSEQ multiplex PCR, and its TCRdb copy is limited to in-frame clones, with some not included. The sample has some 160,000 clones, roughly 80% seen once; the top ten hold roughly 2%. This clonotype was sampled from a man aged 45-65 years in good health and CMV-seropositive. The specimen sequenced was PBMCs.

CDR3 residues: CASSSKAREAGELFF. Here the CDR3 DNA reads TGTGCCAGCTCATCAAAAGCGAGGGAGGCCGGGGAGCTGTTTTTT. This chain joins TRBV18 and TRBJ2-2, with a tentative D call TRBD2 (6 bases). Germline-derived CDR1 and CDR2 are KGHSH and LQKENI. The CDR3 spans 15 residues. V was shortened by 5 bases and J by 6 bases, with 16 bases between the two germline ends. The variable domain in full, with the rest retrieved from reference TRBV18 and TRBJ2-2, is NAGVMQNPRHLVRRRGQEARLRCSPMKGHSHVYWYRQLPEEGLKFMVYLQKENIIDESGMPKERFSAEFPKEGPSILRIQQVVRGDSAAYFCASSSKAREAGELFFGEGSRLTVL.